These 8 T cell receptor beta chains share one sample of origin, sequenced in a study of blood T cell repertoires in COVID-19. Sequencing used immunoSEQ multiplex PCR; TCRdb keeps in-frame clones, though not all of them. The sample records around 260,000 clones, about 88% being singletons. The sequenced sample was peripheral blood. The receptors come from a man in his sixties who had recovered from COVID-19.

The rearrangement uses TRBV5-1 and TRBJ2-2; 7 bases map to TRBD2. V gave up 5 bases and J gave up 0 bases; unmatched junction bases: 4. The germline V gene encodes CDR1 SGHRS and CDR2 YFSETQ. The CDR3 is made up of 15 amino acids. CDR3 bases: TGCGCCAGCAGATCGGGGGGTTCGAACACCGGGGAGCTGTTTTTT. The encoded protein is CASRSGGSNTGELFF.

This clone was seen a single time. CDR3 amino acids: CASSFPRGLSDTQYF. CDR3 DNA sequence: TGTGCCAGCAGCTTTCCGAGGGGGCTATCAGATACGCAGTATTTT. The rearrangement joins TRBV5-6 to TRBJ2-3, with TRBD1 identical over 7 bases. J gave up 4 bases and V 2 bases, and 7 bases lay outside the gene matches. The germline V gene encodes CDR1 SGHDT and CDR2 YYEEEE. The CDR3 sequence is 15 residues long.

In nucleotides, the CDR3 is TGTGCCAGCAGTACCCTCACTCTCACTGAAGCTTTCTTT. It yields the protein CASSTLTLTEAFF. The chain combines TRBV6-5 with TRBJ1-1; D is unclear. Germline loops: CDR1 MNHEY, CDR2 SVGAGI. The CDR3 runs 13 residues. The V and J ends lost 5 bases and 4 bases respectively, with 11 bases between them.

This sequence joins TRBV10-3 and TRBJ1-2, with TRBD1 identical over 7 bases. Germline V gives CDR1 ENHRY, CDR2 SYGVKD. The CDR3 loop spans 12 amino acids. After removal of 10 bases from V and 7 bases from J, the junction contained 9 bases not matched to a gene. The CDR3 here is CATAQGRGGYTF. The DNA for the CDR3 is TGTGCCACCGCACAGGGGCGGGGTGGCTACACCTTC.

This clone has only one observation. Other DNA sequences in this sample translate to the same CDR3. The chain couples TRBV6-5 to TRBJ2-5, with D perhaps matching TRBD1 (6 bases). V dropped 5 bases and J dropped 3 bases, with 10 bases sitting between them. Germline CDR1 is MNHEY and CDR2 is SVGAGI. CDR3 length: 13 amino acids. The CDR3: CASSRTGKETQYF. CDR3 nucleotide sequence: TGTGCCAGCAGTCGAACAGGGAAAGAGACCCAGTACTTC.

V is TRBV6-6 and J is TRBJ2-2; TRBD1 matches at 10 bases. In germline, CDR1 is MNHNY, CDR2 SVGAGI (reference sequence). This CDR3 region has 15 residues. V shed 5 bases, J shed 8 bases, and the junction held 8 bases outside the gene matches. The CDR3 is CASSPRGTGVGELFF. The CDR3 DNA reads as TGTGCCAGCAGTCCTAGAGGGACAGGGGTGGGGGAGCTGTTTTTT.

This rearrangement joins TRBV11-2 to TRBJ2-1, with 9 bases identical to TRBD2. Germline assignment: CDR1 SGHAT and CDR2 FQNNGV. V dropped 5 bases and J dropped 1; count of bases not matched to a gene: 9. This CDR3 contains 17 residues. Here the CDR3 DNA reads TGTGCCAGCAGCGGTAGATCTAGCGGGGTATCCTACAATGAGCAGTTCTTC. It specifies CASSGRSSGVSYNEQFF.

CDR3 nucleotide sequence: TGTGCCAGCAGTGACAGTGGGACTTCAACGGGCTACACCTTC. Protein: CASSDSGTSTGYTF. The chain couples TRBV6-1 to TRBJ1-2; a possible D gene is TRBD1 (5 bases). The germline V and J ends were trimmed by 3 bases and 8 bases, with 16 bases remaining between them. There are 14 residues in the CDR3. The germline CDR1 and CDR2 sequences are MNHNS and SASEGT.